One sample yielded the 23 T cell receptor beta chains listed below, sequenced in a study of cytomegalovirus exposure and HLA in healthy donors. This PCR relied on a set of 60 Vbeta primers and 13 Jbeta primers. Generated by immunoSEQ multiplex PCR, the TCRdb table keeps only in-frame clones and is missing some. The sample lists about 140,000 clones, about three quarters occurring once. Sequenced sample: PBMCs. The origin of the receptors is a man younger than 35 in good health and CMV-seronegative.

The chain couples TRBV7-8 to TRBJ2-1; D remains ambiguous. CDR1 is SGHVS and CDR2 is FQNEAQ in the germline V gene. V dropped 2 bases and J dropped 5 bases, with 10 bases sitting between them. The CDR3 has 14 amino acids. The CDR3 nucleotides are TGTGCCAGCAGCTTAAGCCTAAGAGACAATGAGCAGTTCTTC. It yields the protein CASSLSLRDNEQFF.

CDR3 in amino acids: CASTPGTGGEVEAFF. In DNA, the CDR3 is TGTGCCAGCACCCCCGGGACAGGGGGGGAGGTAGAAGCTTTCTTT. The chain recombines TRBV6-5 with TRBJ1-1; 11 bases fit TRBD1. This CDR3 is 15 amino acids long. Trimming cost V 7 bases and J 8 bases; bases outside gene matches: 12. Germline loops: CDR1 MNHEY, CDR2 SVGAGI.

CDR3 in amino acids: CASSPTSGRTETQYF. The CDR3 region has the DNA TGTGCCAGCAGCCCGACTAGCGGGAGGACTGAGACCCAGTACTTC. The chain links TRBV5-4 to TRBJ2-5; 13 nucleotides align to TRBD2. The CDR3 contains 15 residues. The trim removed 4 bases at V and 5 bases at J, leaving 5 bases unmatched. Germline V CDR1 and CDR2: SGHNT, YYREEE (reference sequence).

The gene calls are TRBV25-1 and TRBJ2-3; D possibly corresponds to TRBD2 (5 bases). V was trimmed by 4 bases and J by 1 base, leaving 15 bases between them. The V gene's germline CDR1 is MGHDK and CDR2 SYGVNS. There are 16 residues in the CDR3. CDR3 in DNA: TGTGCCAGCAGTGGGGAGAGGGCTATTGGCACAGATACGCAGTATTTT. Protein sequence: CASSGERAIGTDTQYF.

This clone has just one count. This chain uses TRBV9 with TRBJ2-6, with no clear D. Germline values: CDR1 SGDLS, CDR2 YYNGEE. The CDR3 covers 15 residues. V dropped 4 bases and J dropped 2 bases, with 10 bases sitting between them. The CDR3 coding sequence is TGTGCCAGCAGCCCCCCCCAGGCTGGGGCCAACGTCCTGACTTTC. Protein sequence: CASSPPQAGANVLTF.

The chain has TRBV5-1 and TRBJ2-1; 9 bases map to TRBD1. This CDR3 contains 14 residues. CDR1 SGHRS and CDR2 YFSETQ come from the germline V gene. The trim removed 4 bases at V and 5 bases at J, leaving 4 bases unmatched. As DNA, the CDR3 is TGCGCCAGCAGCCCGGACAGGGGAAACAATGAGCAGTTCTTC. Encoded protein: CASSPDRGNNEQFF.

The V gene is TRBV5-1, the J gene TRBJ1-4, with D possibly matching TRBD1 (5 bases). The V gene lost 4 bases and the J gene lost 4 bases, with 14 bases spanning the gap. Per germline, CDR1 SGHRS and CDR2 YFSETQ. The CDR3 contains 15 residues. CDR3 protein: CASSQSGSGNEKLFF. The CDR3 nucleotides are TGCGCCAGCAGCCAGTCAGGGTCTGGTAATGAAAAACTGTTTTTT.

The V gene is TRBV10-3, the J gene TRBJ2-4; 9 bases line up with TRBD1. The length of the CDR3 is 17 residues. V dropped 2 bases and J dropped 6; count of bases not matched to a gene: 11. The V gene's germline CDR1 is ENHRY and CDR2 SYGVKD. The chain's CDR3 is CAISETAGTGLLNIQYF. The CDR3 DNA reads as TGTGCCATCAGTGAGACGGCCGGGACAGGGCTTTTAAACATTCAGTACTTC.

The genes are TRBV18 and TRBJ1-5; maybe TRBD1 (6 bases). Germline values: CDR1 KGHSH, CDR2 LQKENI. The V gene lost 2 bases and the J gene lost 4 bases, with 12 bases spanning the gap. There are 15 residues in the CDR3. The CDR3 nucleotides are TGTGCCAGCTCACCATTGGACAGTTCTAATCAGCCCCAGCATTTT. This gives the protein CASSPLDSSNQPQHF.

This clone appeared a single time. J is TRBJ2-1 and V is TRBV9; 14 nucleotides line up with TRBD2. CDR1 and CDR2 from the germline V gene are SGDLS and YYNGEE. J gave up 9 bases and V 0 bases, and 8 bases lay outside the gene matches. This CDR3 contains 17 residues. CDR3 DNA sequence: TGTGCCAGCAGCGTAGAGCTGGGACTAGCGGGAGTACGTGAGCAGTTCTTC. It is translated as CASSVELGLAGVREQFF.

Remarks on this clone: Other DNA variants within this sample encode the same CDR3. This chain joins TRBV5-1 and TRBJ2-5; maybe TRBD2 (6 bases). The germline CDR1 and CDR2 sequences are SGHRS and YFSETQ. Trimming stripped 0 bases from V and 5 bases from J, with 11 bases between. The CDR3 is made up of 14 amino acids. The CDR3 sequence is CASSLAGGQETQYF. CDR3 in DNA: TGCGCCAGCAGCTTGGCCGGGGGTCAGGAGACCCAGTACTTC.

V is TRBV11-3 and J is TRBJ2-5; 8 bases fit TRBD2. CDR1 is SGHNT, CDR2 YENEEA, per germline. V lost 5 bases to trimming and J lost 3 bases; unmatched junction nucleotides: 8. CDR3 length: 15 residues. This CDR3 reads CASSPRGGQEETQYF. CDR3 DNA: TGTGCCAGCAGCCCTCGGGGGGGGCAAGAAGAGACCCAGTACTTC.

V gene TRBV27 combines with J gene TRBJ2-7, with TRBD2 as a possible D gene (6 bases). The germline V gene encodes CDR1 MNHEY and CDR2 SMNVEV (reference sequence). V dropped 3 bases and J dropped 3 bases, with 12 bases sitting between them. This CDR3 has 14 residues. The CDR3 reads CASSLMGGDYEQYF. CDR3 DNA: TGTGCCAGCAGTTTGATGGGGGGAGACTACGAGCAGTACTTC.

The table lists this clone with a count of one. In nucleotides, the CDR3 is TGTGCCAGCAGCTTGGCGGCAGGGGAGAACACTGAAGCTTTCTTT. Amino acid sequence: CASSLAAGENTEAFF. This chain joins TRBV5-4 and TRBJ1-1; D is possibly TRBD1 (6 bases). The V end was cut by 0 bases, the J end by 1 base, with 10 bases between. This CDR3 has 15 residues. In germline, CDR1 is SGHNT, CDR2 YYREEE (reference sequence).

The CDR3: CASCPGQGYEQYF. DNA for the CDR3: TGTGCCAGCTGTCCGGGACAGGGTTACGAGCAGTACTTC. The V gene is TRBV2, the J gene TRBJ2-7, with 9 bases fitting TRBD1. This CDR3 region has 13 residues. Germline V gene sequence: CDR1 SNHLY, CDR2 FYNNEI. J lost 4 bases, V lost 8 bases, and 6 bases had no gene match.

The chain recombines TRBV28 with TRBJ2-2, with D possibly TRBD1 on 6 matching bases. Trimming left V 5 bases short and J 6 bases short, with 13 bases between. Germline V gene lookup returns CDR1 MDHEN and CDR2 SYDVKM. The CDR3 loop spans 14 amino acids. The CDR3 DNA reads as TGTGCCAGCAGTCCCCCACAGGGACCCGGGGAGCTGTTTTTT. Residues: CASSPPQGPGELFF.

This clone is a singleton in its sample. A clone one base away is much larger, so this may be a read error. J is TRBJ1-3 and V is TRBV11-2; 8 bases fit TRBD1. The germline V gene has CDR1 SGHAT and CDR2 FQNNGV. V dropped 5 bases and J dropped 0; count of bases not matched to a gene: 3. There are 15 residues in the CDR3. The CDR3 DNA reads as TGTGCCAGCAGCCCGGACAGGGTCTCTGGAAACACCATATATTTT. Residues: CASSPDRVSGNTIYF.

The chain employs TRBV18 and TRBJ1-1, with D possibly matching TRBD1 (5 bases). The CDR3 is 15 amino acids. The V gene lost 4 bases and the J gene lost 0 bases, with 12 bases spanning the gap. The germline gives CDR1 KGHSH, CDR2 LQKENI. The CDR3 nucleotides are TGTGCCAGCTCACACAGACAGACGATGAACACTGAAGCTTTCTTT. Translating gives CASSHRQTMNTEAFF.

The chain joins TRBV18 to TRBJ1-2; 10 nucleotides align to TRBD1. Germline CDR1 reads KGHSH; CDR2 reads LQKENI. V lost 2 bases to trimming and J lost 4 bases; unmatched junction nucleotides: 10. The CDR3 totals 17 residues. In DNA form, the CDR3 reads TGTGCCAGCTCACCATCGGACAGGGGGGCAACAGGCTATGGCTACACCTTC. This codes for CASSPSDRGATGYGYTF. Drawing the rest from reference TRBV18 and TRBJ1-2, the complete variable domain is NAGVMQNPRHLVRRRGQEARLRCSPMKGHSHVYWYRQLPEEGLKFMVYLQKENIIDESGMPKERFSAEFPKEGPSILRIQQVVRGDSAAYFCASSPSDRGATGYGYTFGSGTRLTVV.

The chain employs TRBV5-6 and TRBJ2-1, with 9 bases that match TRBD2. V lost 0 bases, J lost 3 bases, and 4 bases stayed unmatched. Germline CDR1 is SGHDT and CDR2 is YYEEEE. This CDR3 spans 16 amino acids. The CDR3 region has the DNA TGTGCCAGCAGCTTGGAGCAGCGGGGGGTCTACAATGAGCAGTTCTTC. This gives the protein CASSLEQRGVYNEQFF.

This chain links TRBV27 with TRBJ1-5; D is uncertain. The CDR3 sequence is 14 residues long. Germline CDR1 MNHEY, CDR2 SMNVEV (reference sequence). V was shortened by 3 bases and J by 4 bases, with 10 bases between the two germline ends. The CDR3 spells CASSLAGKNQPQHF. The CDR3 DNA is TGTGCCAGCAGTTTGGCTGGCAAGAATCAGCCCCAGCATTTT.

This clone has more than one count but fewer than ten. The chain uses TRBV29-1 and TRBJ2-7; D is uncertain. Trimming took 5 bases from V and 0 from J, leaving 17 bases between them. This CDR3 is 15 amino acids long. Germline CDR1 SQVTM, CDR2 ANQGSEA. The CDR3 DNA is TGCAGCGTTTTGATTTCGCCCAGGAACTCCTACGAGCAGTACTTC. Protein product: CSVLISPRNSYEQYF.

This rearrangement joins TRBV19 to TRBJ2-3; TRBD2 matches 10 bases. The CDR3 covers 15 residues. V trimming: 7 bases; J trimming: 5 bases; junction bases outside the gene matches: 9. Per the germline V gene, CDR1 is LNHDA and CDR2 is SQIVND (reference sequence). CDR3 sequence (DNA): TGTGCCAGTACCCTCACTAGCGGGAAGGGAGATACGCAGTATTTT. This codes for CASTLTSGKGDTQYF. Together with reference TRBV19 and TRBJ2-3, the CDR3 gives the full variable domain: DGGITQSPKYLFRKEGQNVTLSCEQNLNHDAMYWYRQDPGQGLRLIYYSQIVNDFQKGDIAEGYSVSREKKESFPLTVTSAQKNPTAFYLCASTLTSGKGDTQYFGPGTRLTVL.